This T cell receptor (beta chain) emerged from a study of cytomegalovirus exposure and HLA in healthy donors. Study-level information: Among around 180 million T cells, an earlier analysis found approximately 110 million unique TCR beta sequences.

Regarding this clone: Its antigen is undetermined.

V lost 3 bases, J lost 1 base, and 14 bases stayed unmatched. The CDR3 has 18 amino acids. Germline CDR1 reads MGHRA; CDR2 reads YSYEKL. The PCR employed 60 Vbeta primers together with 13 Jbeta primers. Sequenced by immunoSEQ multiplex PCR; TCRdb stores in-frame clones only, minus some. The data show about 120,000 clones, around four fifths seen once. Points from the study as a whole: Presence/absence analyses treated sequencing depth as roughly uniform across donors. Later analysis identified several of the most significant clusters that appeared linked to common viral pathogens. A likely sequencing artifact accounted for one observed cluster of highly shared sequence variants.

This chain uses TRBV4-1 with TRBJ2-5, with 7 bases fitting TRBD1. The sequence was obtained from a man aged 25 to 45 in good health and CMV-seropositive. Sequenced sample: PBMCs. The CDR3 is CASSHPETGAGGQETQYF. The CDR3 nucleotides are TGCGCCAGCAGCCATCCAGAGACCGGGGCAGGGGGCCAAGAGACCCAGTACTTC.